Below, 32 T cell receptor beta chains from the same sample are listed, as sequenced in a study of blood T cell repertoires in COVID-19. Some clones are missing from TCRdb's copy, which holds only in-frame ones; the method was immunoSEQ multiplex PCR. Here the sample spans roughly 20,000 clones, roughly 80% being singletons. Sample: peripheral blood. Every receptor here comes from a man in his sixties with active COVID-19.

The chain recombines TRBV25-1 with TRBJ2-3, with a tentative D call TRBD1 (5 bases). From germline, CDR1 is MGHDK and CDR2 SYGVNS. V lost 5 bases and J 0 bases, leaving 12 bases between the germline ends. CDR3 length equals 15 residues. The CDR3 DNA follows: TGTGCCAGCAGTCTCCAGGGAACTAGCACAGATACGCAGTATTTT. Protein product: CASSLQGTSTDTQYF.

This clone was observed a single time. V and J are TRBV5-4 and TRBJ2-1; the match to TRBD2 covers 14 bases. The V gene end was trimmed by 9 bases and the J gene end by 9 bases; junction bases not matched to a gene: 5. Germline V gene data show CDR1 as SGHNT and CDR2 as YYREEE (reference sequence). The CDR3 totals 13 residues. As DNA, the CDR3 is TGTGCCACAACGGGACTAGCGGGAGTTGAGCAGTTCTTC. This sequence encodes CATTGLAGVEQFF.

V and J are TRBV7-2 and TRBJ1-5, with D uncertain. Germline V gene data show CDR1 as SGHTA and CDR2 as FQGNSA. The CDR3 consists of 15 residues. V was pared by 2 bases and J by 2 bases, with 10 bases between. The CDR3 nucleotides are TGTGCCAGCAGCTTATGGAGGGTTGGCAATCAGCCCCAGCATTTT. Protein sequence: CASSLWRVGNQPQHF. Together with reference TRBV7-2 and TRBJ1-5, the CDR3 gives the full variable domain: GAGVSQSPSNKVTEKGKDVELRCDPISGHTALYWYRQSLGQGLEFLIYFQGNSAPDKSGLPSDRFSAERTGGSVSTLTIQRTQQEDSAVYLCASSLWRVGNQPQHFGDGTRLSIL.

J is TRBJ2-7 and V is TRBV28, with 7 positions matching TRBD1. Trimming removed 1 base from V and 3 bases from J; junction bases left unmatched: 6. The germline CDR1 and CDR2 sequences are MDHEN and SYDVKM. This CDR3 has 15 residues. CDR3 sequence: CASSLLTGPNYEQYF. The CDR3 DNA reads TGTGCCAGCAGTTTATTGACAGGGCCCAACTACGAGCAGTACTTC.

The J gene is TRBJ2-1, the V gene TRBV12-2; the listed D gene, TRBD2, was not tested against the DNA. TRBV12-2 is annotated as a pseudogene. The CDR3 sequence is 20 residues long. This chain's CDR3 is CASRLSPGLAGTKTYNEQFF. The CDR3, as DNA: TGTGCAAGTCGCTTATCTCCGGGACTAGCGGGGACTAAAACCTACAATGAGCAGTTCTTC.

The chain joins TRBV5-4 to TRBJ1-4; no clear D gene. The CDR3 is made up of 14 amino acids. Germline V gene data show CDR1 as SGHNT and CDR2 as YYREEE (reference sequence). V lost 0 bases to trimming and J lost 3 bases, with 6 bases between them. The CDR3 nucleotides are TGTGCCAGCAGCTTGGACACGTCTAATGAAAAACTGTTTTTT. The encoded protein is CASSLDTSNEKLFF.

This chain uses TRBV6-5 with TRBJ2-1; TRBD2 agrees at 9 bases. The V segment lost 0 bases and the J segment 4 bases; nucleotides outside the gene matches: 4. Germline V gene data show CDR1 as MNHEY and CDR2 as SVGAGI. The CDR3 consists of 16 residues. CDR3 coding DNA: TGTGCCAGCAGTTACTCGACTAGCGGATATTACAATGAGCAGTTCTTC. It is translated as CASSYSTSGYYNEQFF.

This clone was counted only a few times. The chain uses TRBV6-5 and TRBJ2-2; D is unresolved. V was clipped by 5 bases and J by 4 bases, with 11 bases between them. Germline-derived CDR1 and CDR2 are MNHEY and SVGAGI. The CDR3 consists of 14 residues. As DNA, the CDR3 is TGTGCCAGCAGTCCGCCGACTGGCACCGGGGAGCTGTTTTTT. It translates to CASSPPTGTGELFF.

The DNA of the CDR3 is TGCGCCAGCAGCCCCGGGACAATGAACACTGAAGCTTTCTTT. Its protein is CASSPGTMNTEAFF. The gene calls are TRBV5-1 and TRBJ1-1, with a tentative D call TRBD1 (6 bases). The germline CDR1 and CDR2 sequences are SGHRS and YFSETQ. The CDR3 has 14 residues. The ends were cut back, 4 bases at V and 0 bases at J, with 10 bases in the middle.

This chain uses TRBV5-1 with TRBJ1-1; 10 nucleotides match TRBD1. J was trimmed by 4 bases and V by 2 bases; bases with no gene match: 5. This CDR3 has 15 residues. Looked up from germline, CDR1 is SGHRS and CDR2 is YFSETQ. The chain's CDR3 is CASSFGQGVVTEAFF. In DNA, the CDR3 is TGCGCCAGCAGCTTTGGACAGGGGGTGGTCACTGAAGCTTTCTTT.

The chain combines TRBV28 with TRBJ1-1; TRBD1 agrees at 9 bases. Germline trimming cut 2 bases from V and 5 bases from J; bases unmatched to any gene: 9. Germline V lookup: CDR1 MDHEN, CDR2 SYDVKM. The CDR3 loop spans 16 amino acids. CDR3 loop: CASSLIRRTGETEAFF. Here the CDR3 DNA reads TGTGCCAGCAGTTTAATCCGTCGGACAGGGGAAACTGAAGCTTTCTTT.

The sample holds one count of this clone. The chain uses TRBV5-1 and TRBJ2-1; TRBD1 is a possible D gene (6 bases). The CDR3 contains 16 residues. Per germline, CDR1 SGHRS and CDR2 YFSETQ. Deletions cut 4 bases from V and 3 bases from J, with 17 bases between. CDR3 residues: CASSMGSGQSYNEQFF. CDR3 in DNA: TGCGCCAGCAGCATGGGGTCGGGACAAAGCTACAATGAGCAGTTCTTC.

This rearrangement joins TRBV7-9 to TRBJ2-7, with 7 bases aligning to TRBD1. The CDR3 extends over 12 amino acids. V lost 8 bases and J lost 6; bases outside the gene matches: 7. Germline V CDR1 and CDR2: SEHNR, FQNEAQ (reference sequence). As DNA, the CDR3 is TGTGCCAGCGATACGACAGGGTCCGAGCAGTACTTC. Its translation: CASDTTGSEQYF.

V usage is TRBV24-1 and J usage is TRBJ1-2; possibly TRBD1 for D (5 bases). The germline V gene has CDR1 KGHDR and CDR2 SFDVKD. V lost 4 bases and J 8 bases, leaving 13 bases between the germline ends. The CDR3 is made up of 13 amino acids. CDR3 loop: CATSDPGKWGYTF. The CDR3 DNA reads TGTGCCACCAGTGACCCAGGGAAGTGGGGCTACACCTTC.

The CDR3 coding sequence is TGTGCCAGCTCACCACCTTGGACTAGCGACACAGATACGCAGTATTTT. Residues: CASSPPWTSDTDTQYF. The chain combines TRBV18 with TRBJ2-3, with 9 bases that match TRBD2. The CDR3 is 16 residues long. CDR1 and CDR2 (germline): KGHSH, LQKENI. The trim removed 0 bases at V and 2 bases at J, leaving 3 bases unmatched.

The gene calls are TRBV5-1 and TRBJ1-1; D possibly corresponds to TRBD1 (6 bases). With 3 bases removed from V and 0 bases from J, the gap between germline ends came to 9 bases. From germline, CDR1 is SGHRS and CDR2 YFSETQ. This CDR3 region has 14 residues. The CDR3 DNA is TGCGCCAGCAGCTCGGACAGTATGAACACTGAAGCTTTCTTT. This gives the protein CASSSDSMNTEAFF.

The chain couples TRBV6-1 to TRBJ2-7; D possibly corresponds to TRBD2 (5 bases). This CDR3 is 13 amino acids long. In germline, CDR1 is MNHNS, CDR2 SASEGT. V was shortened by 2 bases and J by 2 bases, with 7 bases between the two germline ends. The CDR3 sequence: CASSERGTYEQYF. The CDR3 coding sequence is TGTGCCAGCAGTGAAAGAGGGACCTACGAGCAGTACTTC.

The DNA for the CDR3 is TGCAGTGCTAGTTCTCCATGGCGGGTCGGGGGATTGGAGACCCAGTACTTC. Translation gives CSASSPWRVGGLETQYF. This chain joins TRBV20-1 and TRBJ2-5; maybe TRBD2 (6 bases). The CDR3 totals 17 residues. CDR1 is DFQATT and CDR2 is SNEGSKA in the germline V gene (reference sequence). V lost 3 bases and J 5 bases, leaving 25 bases between the germline ends.

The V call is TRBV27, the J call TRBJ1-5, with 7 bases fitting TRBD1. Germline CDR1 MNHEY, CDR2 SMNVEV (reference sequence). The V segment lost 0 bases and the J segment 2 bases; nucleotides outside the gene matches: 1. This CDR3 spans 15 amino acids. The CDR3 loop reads CASSLSRGRNQPQHF. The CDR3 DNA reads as TGTGCCAGCAGTTTATCGAGGGGGCGCAATCAGCCCCAGCATTTT.

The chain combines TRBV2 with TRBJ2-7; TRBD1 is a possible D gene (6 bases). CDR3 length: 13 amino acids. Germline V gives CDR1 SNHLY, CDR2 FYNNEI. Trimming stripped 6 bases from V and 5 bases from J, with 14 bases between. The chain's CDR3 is CASRDGQLNEQYF. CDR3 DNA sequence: TGTGCCAGCAGAGACGGACAGCTCAACGAGCAGTACTTC.

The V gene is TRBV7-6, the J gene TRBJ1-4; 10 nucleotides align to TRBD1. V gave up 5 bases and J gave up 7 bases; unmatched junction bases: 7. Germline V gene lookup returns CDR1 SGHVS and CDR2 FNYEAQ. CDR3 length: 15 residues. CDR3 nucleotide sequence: TGTGCCAGCAGCGCAACCGGGACAGGGGTTGAAAAACTGTTTTTT. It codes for CASSATGTGVEKLFF. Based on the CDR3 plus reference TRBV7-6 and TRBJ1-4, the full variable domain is GAGVSQSPRYKVTKRGQDVALRCDPISGHVSLYWYRQALGQGPEFLTYFNYEAQQDKSGLPNDRFSAERPEGSISTLTIQRTEQRDSAMYRCASSATGTGVEKLFFGSGTQLSVL.

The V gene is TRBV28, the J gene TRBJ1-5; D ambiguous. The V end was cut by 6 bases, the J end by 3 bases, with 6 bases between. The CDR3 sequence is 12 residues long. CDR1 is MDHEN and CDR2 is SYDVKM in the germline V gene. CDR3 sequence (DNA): TGTGCCAGCAGCTCCCCCAATCAGCCCCAGCATTTT. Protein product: CASSSPNQPQHF.

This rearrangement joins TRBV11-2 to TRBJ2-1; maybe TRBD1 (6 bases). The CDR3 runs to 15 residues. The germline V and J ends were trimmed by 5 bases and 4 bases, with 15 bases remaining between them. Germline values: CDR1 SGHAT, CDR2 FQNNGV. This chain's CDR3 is CASSPSGQRYNEQFF. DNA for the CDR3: TGTGCCAGCAGCCCTTCCGGACAGAGGTACAATGAGCAGTTCTTC.

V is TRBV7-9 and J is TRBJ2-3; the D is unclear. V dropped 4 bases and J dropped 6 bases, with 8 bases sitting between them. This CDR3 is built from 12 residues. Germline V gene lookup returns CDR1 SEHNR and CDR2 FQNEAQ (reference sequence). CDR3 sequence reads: CASSSIGDTQYF. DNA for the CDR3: TGTGCCAGCAGCTCCATCGGGGATACGCAGTATTTT.

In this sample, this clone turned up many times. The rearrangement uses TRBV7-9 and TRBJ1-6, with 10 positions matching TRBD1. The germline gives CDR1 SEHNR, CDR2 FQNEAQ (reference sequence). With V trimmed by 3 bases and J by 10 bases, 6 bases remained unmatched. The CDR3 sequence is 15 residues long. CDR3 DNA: TGTGCCAGCAGCTTCCCGACAGGGGGCGAATCACCCCTCCACTTT. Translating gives CASSFPTGGESPLHF.

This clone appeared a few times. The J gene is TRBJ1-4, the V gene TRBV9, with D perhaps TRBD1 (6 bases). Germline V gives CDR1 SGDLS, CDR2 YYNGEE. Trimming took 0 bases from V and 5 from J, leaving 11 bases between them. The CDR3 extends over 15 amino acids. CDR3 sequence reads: CASSVGGRGNEKLFF. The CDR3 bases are TGTGCCAGCAGCGTAGGAGGCAGGGGAAATGAAAAACTGTTTTTT.

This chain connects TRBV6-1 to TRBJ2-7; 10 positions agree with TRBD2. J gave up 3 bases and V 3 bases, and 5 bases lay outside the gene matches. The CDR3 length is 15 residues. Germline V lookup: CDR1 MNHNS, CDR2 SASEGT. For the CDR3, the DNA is TGTGCCAGCAGTGACCCGACTAGCGGGCGCTACGAGCAGTACTTC. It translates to CASSDPTSGRYEQYF.

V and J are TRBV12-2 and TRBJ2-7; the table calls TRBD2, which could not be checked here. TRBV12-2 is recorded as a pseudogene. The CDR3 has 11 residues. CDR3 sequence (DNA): TGTGCAAGTCGCTCTCTCTACGAGCAGTACTTC. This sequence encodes CASRSLYEQYF.

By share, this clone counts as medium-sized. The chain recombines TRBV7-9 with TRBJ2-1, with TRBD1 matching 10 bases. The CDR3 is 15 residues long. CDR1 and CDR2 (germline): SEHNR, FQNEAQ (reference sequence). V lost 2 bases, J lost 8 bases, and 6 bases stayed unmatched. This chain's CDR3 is CASSLRGTGEHEQFF. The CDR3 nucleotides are TGTGCCAGCAGCTTACGTGGGACAGGGGAGCATGAGCAGTTCTTC.

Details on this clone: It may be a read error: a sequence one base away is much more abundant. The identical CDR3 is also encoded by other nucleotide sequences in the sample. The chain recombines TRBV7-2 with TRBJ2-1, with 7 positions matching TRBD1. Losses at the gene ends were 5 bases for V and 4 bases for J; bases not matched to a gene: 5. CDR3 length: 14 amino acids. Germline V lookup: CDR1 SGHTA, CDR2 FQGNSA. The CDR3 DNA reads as TGTGCCAGCAGCCGGGACAGAGTATACAATGAGCAGTTCTTC. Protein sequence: CASSRDRVYNEQFF.

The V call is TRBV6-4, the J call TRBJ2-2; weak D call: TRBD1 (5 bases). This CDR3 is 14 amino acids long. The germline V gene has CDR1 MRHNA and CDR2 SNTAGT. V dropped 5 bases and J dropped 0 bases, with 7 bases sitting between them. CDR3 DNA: TGTGCCAGCAGTCGACAGCCGAACACCGGGGAGCTGTTTTTT. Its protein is CASSRQPNTGELFF.

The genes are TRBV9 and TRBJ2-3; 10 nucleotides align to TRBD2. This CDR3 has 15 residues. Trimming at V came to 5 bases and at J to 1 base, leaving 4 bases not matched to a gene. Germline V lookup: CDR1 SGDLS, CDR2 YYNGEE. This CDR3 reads CASSESGRGTDTQYF. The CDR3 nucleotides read TGTGCCAGCAGTGAGAGCGGGAGGGGCACAGATACGCAGTATTTT.